This T cell receptor (beta chain) was profiled in a study of blood T cell repertoires in COVID-19. Overall study context: COVID-19 samples collected from the United States, Italy and Spain covered acute and convalescent phases. PBMCs, B-cell-depleted T cells, or T cells provided the cDNA or gDNA that made up the material.

The CDR3 is made up of 15 amino acids. CDR1 and CDR2 (germline): KGHSH, LQKENI. Trimming took 3 bases from V and 6 from J, leaving 18 bases between them. Under the authors' procedure: Nucleated cell counts were estimated from reference gene primer amplification. This table comes from immunoSEQ multiplex PCR, and its TCRdb copy is limited to in-frame clones, with some not included. D and trimming come from the DNA, and the V and J calls and clone size come from that table. This table holds fewer than 120,000 clones, under 75% found once. The source material was peripheral blood. The gene calls are TRBV18 and TRBJ2-7; maybe TRBD1 (5 bases). The source is a woman between 55 and 75 years old with acute or convalescent COVID-19. CDR3 DNA sequence: TGTGCCAGCTCACCTAAAGTCTCCATCCAGGGCGAGCAGTACTTC. Protein: CASSPKVSIQGEQYF.